What follows are 12 T cell receptor beta chains derived from one specimen sequenced in a study of cytomegalovirus exposure and HLA in healthy donors. The study ran its PCR with 60 Vbeta and 13 Jbeta primers. The table came from immunoSEQ multiplex PCR; TCRdb's copy has only in-frame clones and leaves some out. The profile shows about 120,000 clones, over 60% of them singletons. The sample consisted of PBMCs. These receptors came from a middle-aged man in good health and CMV-seropositive.

This clone turned up a few times. The DNA of the CDR3 is TGTGCCAGCAGCTTAGTCGGGGGTTTTTCGTCTGAAGCTTTCTTT. Its protein product is CASSLVGGFSSEAFF. The chain joins TRBV7-2 to TRBJ1-1, with a tentative D call TRBD1 (5 bases). Germline CDR1 and CDR2: SGHTA and FQGNSA. V lost 1 base to trimming and J lost 6 bases, with 15 bases between them. CDR3 length: 15 residues.

This sequence joins TRBV10-3 and TRBJ1-3; TRBD1 might be the D (6 bases). The CDR3 extends over 17 amino acids. CDR1 and CDR2 from the germline V gene are ENHRY and SYGVKD. V was pared by 4 bases and J by 0 bases, with 16 bases between. The CDR3 loop is CAISVGGGSLSGNTIYF. CDR3 DNA sequence: TGTGCCATCAGTGTCGGGGGGGGCTCTCTCTCTGGAAACACCATATATTTT.

This clone occurred once. The chain links TRBV7-2 to TRBJ1-2, with D unclear. CDR1 is SGHTA, CDR2 FQGNSA, per germline. The V end lost 1 base, the J end lost 7 bases, and 13 bases lay between the germline ends. This CDR3 spans 14 amino acids. The CDR3 nucleotides read TGTGCCAGCAGCTTAGTTCACGATTACTCTGGCTACACCTTC. It specifies CASSLVHDYSGYTF.

There are a few counts of this clone. This chain connects TRBV5-6 to TRBJ1-2; 11 bases are shared with TRBD1. V lost 1 base and J lost 6; bases outside the gene matches: 2. The germline CDR1 and CDR2 sequences are SGHDT and YYEEEE. This CDR3 has 14 residues. CDR3 sequence: CASSLRTGGDGYTF. The CDR3 nucleotides are TGTGCCAGCAGCTTGAGGACAGGGGGCGATGGCTACACCTTC.

The rearrangement links TRBV4-2 to TRBJ1-5; perhaps TRBD1 as D (6 bases). V was pared by 3 bases and J by 2 bases, with 11 bases between. This CDR3 has 15 residues. CDR1 is LGHNA and CDR2 is YNFKEQ in the germline V gene. CDR3 amino acids: CASSHYRDGNQPQHF. CDR3 coding DNA: TGTGCCAGCAGCCATTACAGGGACGGCAATCAGCCCCAGCATTTT.

The chain combines TRBV5-1 with TRBJ1-4; 10 nucleotides align to TRBD1. The V and J ends lost 4 bases and 3 bases, in that order; junction bases with no gene match: 9. The CDR3 covers 17 residues. The V gene's germline CDR1 is SGHRS and CDR2 YFSETQ. In DNA, the CDR3 is TGCGCCAGCAGCACCCGGGACAGGGGCCGAGCTAATGAAAAACTGTTTTTT. Protein: CASSTRDRGRANEKLFF.

The CDR3 loop reads CASRGASRFTEAFF. DNA for the CDR3: TGTGCCAGTAGGGGAGCATCCAGGTTCACTGAAGCTTTCTTT. The rearrangement uses TRBV19 and TRBJ1-1; unclear D gene. Germline CDR1 is LNHDA and CDR2 is SQIVND (reference sequence). The CDR3 sequence is 14 residues long. Trimming took off 6 bases at V and 4 bases at J, with 15 bases between the two ends.

This rearrangement joins TRBV18 to TRBJ1-1; 7 bases fit TRBD1. The CDR3 contains 16 residues. J lost 0 bases, V lost 0 bases, and 4 bases had no gene match. Germline V CDR1 and CDR2: KGHSH, LQKENI. The CDR3 coding sequence is TGTGCCAGCTCACCACCAGGGGGCCGGATGAACACTGAAGCTTTCTTT. Protein: CASSPPGGRMNTEAFF.

About this clone itself: One end of the junction does not line up with germline, which may come from a read error. The chain has TRBV7-7 and TRBJ1-3, with no clear D. The CDR3 has 13 amino acids. Germline values: CDR1 SSHAT, CDR2 FNYEAQ (reference sequence). CDR3 sequence: CASSRSSGNTIYF. The DNA for the CDR3 is TGTGCTAGCAGCAGGAGCTCTGGAAACACCATATATTTT.

This clone has only one observation. The V gene is TRBV11-2, the J gene TRBJ2-7; D uncertain. Trimming removed 8 bases at V and 4 bases at J, with 12 bases between. Germline CDR1 SGHAT, CDR2 FQNNGV. The CDR3 runs to 12 residues. CDR3 nucleotide sequence: TGTGCCAGCGCACATCTCGGGTACGAGCAGTACTTC. The encoded protein is CASAHLGYEQYF.

The J gene is TRBJ2-2, the V gene TRBV7-9; TRBD1 matches 9 bases. The CDR3 spans 15 residues. The ends lost 6 bases at V and 3 bases at J; junction bases unmatched: 5. In germline, CDR1 is SEHNR, CDR2 FQNEAQ (reference sequence). CDR3 loop: CASSPRTGDTGELFF. DNA for the CDR3: TGTGCCAGCAGTCCCCGGACAGGGGACACCGGGGAGCTGTTTTTT.

The chain combines TRBV4-3 with TRBJ2-1; D not certain. The CDR3 spans 17 residues. Trimming stripped 1 base from V and 0 bases from J, with 13 bases between. Germline values: CDR1 LGHNA, CDR2 YSLEER. CDR3 amino acids: CASSQVNRRSSYNEQFF. The CDR3 DNA follows: TGCGCCAGCAGCCAAGTTAATAGGAGAAGCTCCTACAATGAGCAGTTCTTC.